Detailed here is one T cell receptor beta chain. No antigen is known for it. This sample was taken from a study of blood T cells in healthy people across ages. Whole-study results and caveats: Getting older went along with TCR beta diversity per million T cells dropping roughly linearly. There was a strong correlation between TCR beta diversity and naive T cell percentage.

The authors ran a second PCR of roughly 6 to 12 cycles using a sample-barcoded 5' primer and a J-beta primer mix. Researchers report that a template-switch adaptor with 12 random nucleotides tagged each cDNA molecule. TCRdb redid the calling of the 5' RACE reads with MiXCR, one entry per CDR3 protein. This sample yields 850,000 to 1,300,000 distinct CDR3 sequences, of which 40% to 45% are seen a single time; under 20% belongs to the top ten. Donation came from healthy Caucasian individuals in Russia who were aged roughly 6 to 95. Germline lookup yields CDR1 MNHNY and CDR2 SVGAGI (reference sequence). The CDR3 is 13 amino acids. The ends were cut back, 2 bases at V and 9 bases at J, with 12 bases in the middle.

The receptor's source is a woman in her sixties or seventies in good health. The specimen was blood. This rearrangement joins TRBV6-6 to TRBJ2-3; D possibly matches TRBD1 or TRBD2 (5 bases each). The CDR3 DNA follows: TGTGCCAGCAGTTACACCCTCAGGGAGACGCAGTATTTT. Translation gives CASSYTLRETQYF.